The present T cell receptor beta chain was sequenced within a study of T-cell memory formation after mild COVID-19. Trimming removed 6 bases at V and 8 bases at J, with 16 bases between. CDR1 and CDR2 from the germline V gene are SQVTM and ANQGSEA. The CDR3 runs 12 residues. TCRdb processed the 5' RACE reads anew with MiXCR; each CDR3 protein has one entry. The sample lists some 450,000 distinct CDR3 sequences, approximately 19% occurring once. The source of this sequence is a man aged 18 to 30 who had mild COVID-19 (a few samples of this study predate the infection). Cell type and time point are not known. Source material: PBMCs or a T cell subset sorted from them (not recorded which). The chain carries TRBV29-1 and TRBJ1-2; tentative D call: TRBD1 (5 bases). The CDR3 loop is CSVPTDVTGYTF. The CDR3 nucleotides read TGCAGCGTCCCGACAGACGTAACCGGCTACACCTTC.